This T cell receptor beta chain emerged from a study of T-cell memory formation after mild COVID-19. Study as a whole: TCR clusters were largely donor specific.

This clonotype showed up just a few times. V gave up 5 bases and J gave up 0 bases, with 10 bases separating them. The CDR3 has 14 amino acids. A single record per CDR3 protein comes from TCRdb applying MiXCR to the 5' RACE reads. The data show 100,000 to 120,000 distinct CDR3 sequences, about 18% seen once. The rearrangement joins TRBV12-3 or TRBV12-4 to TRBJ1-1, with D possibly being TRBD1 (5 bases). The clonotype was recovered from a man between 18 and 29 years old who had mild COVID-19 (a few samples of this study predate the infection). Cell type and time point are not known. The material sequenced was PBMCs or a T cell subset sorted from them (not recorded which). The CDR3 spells CASSPTGLNTEAFF. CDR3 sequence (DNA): TGTGCCAGCAGTCCAACGGGACTGAACACTGAAGCTTTCTTT.